These 27 T cell receptor beta chains share one sample of origin, sequenced in a study of a mutant IDH1 vaccine in newly diagnosed glioma. No antigen is known for these receptors. Time point here: week 47, end of study. Each dose delivered 300 ug of mutant IDH1 20-mer peptide subcutaneously with imiquimod. Sequencing used immunoSEQ multiplex PCR; TCRdb keeps in-frame clones, though not all of them. The sample has approximately 30,000 clones, roughly 90% seen once. The material was PBMCs, obtained from a glioma patient whose treatment included an IDH1 peptide vaccine. These receptor sequences come from a woman aged 40 to 50 with glioma.

The gene calls are TRBV2 and TRBJ1-6; D is perhaps TRBD1 (6 bases). The CDR3 spans 16 residues. The germline V gene has CDR1 SNHLY and CDR2 FYNNEI. V lost 3 bases, J lost 7 bases, and 16 bases lay in between. CDR3 coding DNA: TGTGCCAGCAGTGAGAGACCCGGGACAAGAAATTCACCCCTCCACTTT. It codes for CASSERPGTRNSPLHF.

The chain joins TRBV13 to TRBJ1-2, with a possible D match to TRBD1 (5 bases). Trimming stripped 3 bases from V and 5 bases from J, with 19 bases between. This CDR3 spans 16 amino acids. Germline V gene sequence: CDR1 PRHDT, CDR2 FYEKMQ (reference sequence). As DNA, the CDR3 is TGTGCCAGCAGCTTGGGGGTTAATCCATTTTTGTATGGCTACACCTTC. This sequence encodes CASSLGVNPFLYGYTF.

The chain joins TRBV12-5 to TRBJ2-7; 10 positions match TRBD2. This CDR3 has 17 amino acids. V shed 5 bases and J 6 bases; nucleotides not matched to a gene: 16. The germline gives CDR1 LGHNT, CDR2 FRNRAP. The CDR3 sequence is CASGILTSGYRPAEQYF. The DNA of the CDR3 is TGTGCTAGTGGTATCCTGACTAGCGGGTATCGGCCAGCCGAGCAGTACTTC.

The chain links TRBV4-1 to TRBJ2-5, with 9 bases matching TRBD1. CDR3 size: 16 residues. V shed 0 bases, J shed 5 bases, and the junction held 7 bases outside the gene matches. Germline V CDR1 and CDR2: MGHRA, YSYEKL. The CDR3 DNA is TGCGCCAGCAGCCAAGAACAGGGGGCCATATTTGAGACCCAGTACTTC. Its protein product is CASSQEQGAIFETQYF.

This rearrangement joins TRBV6-5 to TRBJ2-5, with TRBD1 identical over 9 bases. V was clipped by 6 bases and J by 2 bases; unmatched bases: 4. The CDR3 has 14 residues. From germline, CDR1 is MNHEY and CDR2 SVGAGI. The CDR3 here is CASRLTGGQETQYF. The DNA for the CDR3 is TGTGCCAGCAGACTGACAGGGGGTCAAGAGACCCAGTACTTC.

The genes are TRBV6-5 and TRBJ2-2; D gene ambiguous. Germline V lookup: CDR1 MNHEY, CDR2 SVGAGI. V was shortened by 6 bases and J by 6 bases, with 11 bases between the two germline ends. The CDR3 covers 13 residues. CDR3 in DNA: TGTGCCAGCAGCGCATTCACAGCCGGGGAGCTGTTTTTT. It codes for CASSAFTAGELFF.

This sequence joins TRBV4-2 and TRBJ2-7; the match to TRBD2 covers 8 bases. Germline lookup yields CDR1 LGHNA and CDR2 YNFKEQ. The CDR3 has 16 residues. The junction had 8 bases not matched to a gene; V was cut back by 0 bases and J by 4 bases. CDR3 sequence: CASSQDPGTRKYEQYF. The CDR3 DNA reads TGTGCCAGCAGCCAAGATCCCGGGACTAGAAAATACGAGCAGTACTTC.

Written as DNA, the CDR3 is TGTGCCAGCAGTTACTCAAACAGGGGGTCTGGAAACACCATATATTTT. This gives the protein CASSYSNRGSGNTIYF. The rearrangement uses TRBV6-5 and TRBJ1-3, with 8 bases matching TRBD1. In germline, CDR1 is MNHEY, CDR2 SVGAGI. The J segment lost 1 base and the V segment lost 0 bases, leaving 2 bases of the junction unmatched. The CDR3 runs 16 residues.

The chain combines TRBV18 with TRBJ2-7; 8 nucleotides agree with TRBD1. There are 16 residues in the CDR3. With 4 bases clipped from V and 5 bases from J, the junction kept 13 bases outside the gene matches. CDR1 and CDR2 (germline): KGHSH, LQKENI. CDR3 coding DNA: TGTGCCAGCTCACTCATACTGGGACAGGCGTTCGACGAGCAGTACTTC. The encoded protein is CASSLILGQAFDEQYF.

This rearrangement joins TRBV7-2 to TRBJ2-5; TRBD2 might be the D (6 bases). This CDR3 region has 16 residues. Germline CDR1 reads SGHTA; CDR2 reads FQGNSA. The ends were cut back, 2 bases at V and 5 bases at J, with 18 bases in the middle. CDR3: CASSLQSGGGWETQYF. For the CDR3, the DNA is TGTGCCAGCAGCTTACAATCCGGGGGAGGTTGGGAGACCCAGTACTTC.

This clone appeared a single time. The rearrangement uses TRBV7-2 and TRBJ1-1; D gene uncertain. V lost 0 bases and J 5 bases, leaving 10 bases between the germline ends. Germline V gene sequence: CDR1 SGHTA, CDR2 FQGNSA. CDR3 length: 14 amino acids. As DNA, the CDR3 is TGTGCCAGCAGCTTAGCGCGTGCCCTGACTGAAGCTTTCTTT. Its translation: CASSLARALTEAFF.

This clone has only one observation. This chain connects TRBV2 to TRBJ1-4; D gene ambiguous. This CDR3 spans 14 amino acids. Germline V gene data show CDR1 as SNHLY and CDR2 as FYNNEI. V dropped 4 bases and J dropped 4 bases, with 10 bases sitting between them. The chain's CDR3 is CASSVVRVNEKLFF. Written as DNA, the CDR3 is TGTGCCAGCAGTGTTGTCAGAGTTAATGAAAAACTGTTTTTT. Using reference TRBV2 and TRBJ1-4 for the parts outside the CDR3, the full variable domain is EPEVTQTPSHQVTQMGQEVILRCVPISNHLYFYWYRQILGQKVEFLVSFYNNEISEKSEIFDDQFSVERPDGSNFTLKIRSTKLEDSAMYFCASSVVRVNEKLFFGSGTQLSVL.

This chain joins TRBV6-5 and TRBJ2-1; tentatively, D is TRBD2 (5 bases). The CDR3 totals 14 residues. Germline V gives CDR1 MNHEY, CDR2 SVGAGI. V was clipped by 4 bases and J by 4 bases, with 11 bases between them. This CDR3 is CASSLAGPYNEQFF. The DNA for the CDR3 is TGTGCCAGCAGTTTGGCGGGCCCTTACAATGAGCAGTTCTTC.

V is TRBV21-1 and J is TRBJ2-7; the table names TRBD2, a call not compared with the DNA. TRBV21-1 represents a pseudogene. The CDR3 loop spans 17 amino acids. CDR3 DNA: TGTGCCAGCAGCAAAGCCATACTAGCGGGAGTCTTCGACGAGCAGTACTTC. Protein product: CASSKAILAGVFDEQYF.

J is TRBJ1-5 and V is TRBV4-1; D uncertain. The CDR3 runs to 13 residues. In germline, CDR1 is MGHRA, CDR2 YSYEKL. The ends were cut back, 2 bases at V and 4 bases at J, with 6 bases in the middle. The CDR3 DNA sequence: TGCGCCAGCAGCCAACACAGAAATCAGCCCCAGCATTTT. Amino acid sequence: CASSQHRNQPQHF.

This chain links TRBV7-2 with TRBJ2-7, with D possibly being TRBD1 (5 bases). Trimming removed 1 base from V and 3 bases from J, with 13 bases in between. CDR3 length equals 15 residues. Germline CDR1 and CDR2: SGHTA and FQGNSA. In nucleotides, the CDR3 is TGTGCCAGCAGCTTAGAGACAGTCACCCGCTACGAGCAGTACTTC. It translates to CASSLETVTRYEQYF. The whole variable domain, remainder taken from reference TRBV7-2 and TRBJ2-7, is GAGVSQSPSNKVTEKGKDVELRCDPISGHTALYWYRQSLGQGLEFLIYFQGNSAPDKSGLPSDRFSAERTGGSVSTLTIQRTQQEDSAVYLCASSLETVTRYEQYFGPGTRLTVT.

The chain uses TRBV19 and TRBJ1-5; tentative D call: TRBD1 (5 bases). The CDR3 spans 19 residues. V was shortened by 3 bases and J by 0 bases, with 21 bases between the two germline ends. Germline lookup yields CDR1 LNHDA and CDR2 SQIVND (reference sequence). In nucleotides, the CDR3 is TGTGCCAGTAGTATGGGGATGGGGGGTAGGGTGAATAGCAATCAGCCCCAGCATTTT. Its protein is CASSMGMGGRVNSNQPQHF.

J is TRBJ1-2 and V is TRBV4-1; D uncertain. Trimming cost V 2 bases and J 6 bases, with 13 bases left between them. The CDR3 spans 14 residues. The germline V gene has CDR1 MGHRA and CDR2 YSYEKL. CDR3 amino acids: CASSQMGSSDGYTF. DNA for the CDR3: TGCGCCAGCAGCCAAATGGGCAGCAGCGATGGCTACACCTTC.

The genes are TRBV4-1 and TRBJ2-5; no clear D gene. The CDR3 runs 14 residues. V dropped 4 bases and J dropped 2 bases, with 11 bases sitting between them. CDR1 MGHRA and CDR2 YSYEKL come from the germline V gene. In DNA, the CDR3 is TGCGCCAGCAGCCCCTTTAATCTTCAAGAGACCCAGTACTTC. It encodes CASSPFNLQETQYF.

CDR3 nucleotides: TGTGCCAGCAGCCCCAGACAGGGAGCCAGTCAGCCCCAGCATTTT. Translated: CASSPRQGASQPQHF. V gene TRBV4-2 combines with J gene TRBJ1-5; 7 nucleotides align to TRBD1. CDR1 LGHNA and CDR2 YNFKEQ come from the germline V gene. Trimming removed 4 bases from V and 6 bases from J; junction bases left unmatched: 9. The CDR3 extends over 15 amino acids.

This clone was found once. This rearrangement joins TRBV25-1 to TRBJ1-1, with a tentative D call TRBD1 (5 bases). Trimming took off 4 bases at V and 1 base at J, with 13 bases between the two ends. The CDR3 has 15 amino acids. CDR1 is MGHDK and CDR2 is SYGVNS in the germline V gene. CDR3 nucleotides: TGTGCCAGCAGTGCTCGGGGGGGGACGAACACTGAAGCTTTCTTT. The encoded protein is CASSARGGTNTEAFF.

The table lists this clone with a count of one. The chain is built from TRBV4-1 and TRBJ1-4; D unclear. This CDR3 spans 15 amino acids. Germline CDR1 reads MGHRA; CDR2 reads YSYEKL. V was cut by 1 base and J by 8 bases, with 14 bases left in between. The CDR3 nucleotides are TGCGCCAGCAGCCAAGTTCCTGTGGCAGTCGAAAAACTGTTTTTT. Protein sequence: CASSQVPVAVEKLFF.

This clone was detected a few times. The rearrangement links TRBV4-1 to TRBJ1-5; 7 bases line up with TRBD1. From germline, CDR1 is MGHRA and CDR2 YSYEKL. The CDR3 sequence is 16 residues long. The V and J ends lost 0 bases and 4 bases, in that order; junction bases with no gene match: 6. The CDR3: CASSQDPGQFNQPQHF. The CDR3 nucleotides are TGCGCCAGCAGCCAAGATCCGGGACAGTTTAATCAGCCCCAGCATTTT.

The rearrangement uses TRBV9 and TRBJ2-5, with D possibly matching TRBD2 (5 bases). This CDR3 comprises 14 residues. Germline CDR1 and CDR2: SGDLS and YYNGEE. V lost 0 bases to trimming and J lost 5 bases, with 11 bases between them. The CDR3: CASSVGLGGETQYF. The CDR3 nucleotides read TGTGCCAGCAGCGTAGGGTTGGGCGGGGAGACCCAGTACTTC.

This clone occurred once. A read error may produce the germline difference seen at one junction end. The gene calls are TRBV7-7 and TRBJ2-5; D might be TRBD2 (6 bases). This CDR3 spans 16 amino acids. CDR1 is SSHAT, CDR2 FNYEAQ, per germline (reference sequence). CDR3 nucleotides: TGTGCTAGCAGCATGAATTCATTTGTCGCGGGGGAGACCCAGTACTTC. This sequence encodes CASSMNSFVAGETQYF.

The chain couples TRBV29-1 to TRBJ2-1; D possibly corresponds to TRBD2 (5 bases). Trimming pared 7 bases from V and 0 bases from J, leaving 13 bases between. CDR1 is SQVTM and CDR2 is ANQGSEA in the germline V gene. The CDR3 covers 14 residues. As DNA, the CDR3 is TGCAGCGGATTAGCGTATAGCTCCTACAATGAGCAGTTCTTC. Translation gives CSGLAYSSYNEQFF.

The chain couples TRBV5-1 to TRBJ1-4; no clear D gene. Per germline, CDR1 SGHRS and CDR2 YFSETQ. The CDR3 is 15 amino acids. V lost 0 bases to trimming and J lost 8 bases, with 14 bases between them. The CDR3 loop reads CASSLVTGGGEKLFF. The CDR3 nucleotides are TGCGCCAGCAGCTTGGTGACGGGAGGAGGGGAAAAACTGTTTTTT.